Following are 26 T cell receptor beta chains from one sample sequenced in a study of blood T cells in healthy people across ages. For the second PCR, which ran for roughly 6 to 11 cycles, a sample-barcoded 5' primer and a J-beta primer mix were used. TCRdb used MiXCR to reprocess the 5' RACE reads, holding one entry per CDR3 protein. The sample contains roughly 680,000 distinct CDR3 sequences, over 45% of which appear only once. The sequencing sample was made of blood. Source of these receptors: a woman aged 55-70 years in good health.

Written as DNA, the CDR3 is TGTGCCAGCAGCGAAAAACTAGATTCGTACTTCTCAGAGCAGTACTTC. It is translated as CASSEKLDSYFSEQYF. This chain connects TRBV9 to TRBJ2-7; maybe TRBD2 (5 bases). Trimming cost V 3 bases and J 7 bases, with 23 bases left between them. This CDR3 comprises 16 residues. Germline V CDR1 and CDR2: SGDLS, YYNGEE.

V usage is TRBV20-1 and J usage is TRBJ2-5, with D maybe TRBD1 (6 bases). Trimming shortened V by 0 bases and J by 5 bases, and 16 bases separated the two germline ends. The CDR3 has 15 residues. Per germline, CDR1 DFQATT and CDR2 SNEGSKA (reference sequence). This chain's CDR3 is CSARDHQGSGETQYF. CDR3 DNA sequence: TGCAGTGCTAGAGATCATCAGGGGTCGGGGGAGACCCAGTACTTC.

This chain uses TRBV7-6 with TRBJ2-7; D possibly matches TRBD1 or TRBD2 (5 bases each). The V gene's germline CDR1 is SGHVS and CDR2 FNYEAQ. CDR3 length equals 15 residues. V was pared by 5 bases and J by 6 bases, with 20 bases between. The CDR3 spells CASSPTGTHLGEQYF. The DNA for the CDR3 is TGTGCCAGCAGCCCTACCGGGACCCACCTCGGCGAGCAGTACTTC.

The gene calls are TRBV7-2 and TRBJ1-2; D might be TRBD1 (6 bases). This CDR3 is built from 15 residues. V lost 1 base to trimming and J lost 4 bases, with 13 bases between them. The germline CDR1 and CDR2 sequences are SGHTA and FQGNSA. The CDR3 DNA sequence: TGTGCCAGCAGCTTAGTAGGTCCAGGGGTCTATGGCTACACCTTC. It encodes CASSLVGPGVYGYTF.

This clonotype was recorded a few times. This chain connects TRBV7-2 to TRBJ2-7; no firm D call. This CDR3 region has 13 residues. The germline CDR1 and CDR2 sequences are SGHTA and FQGNSA. V lost 2 bases to trimming and J lost 3 bases, with 8 bases between them. The CDR3 protein is CASSLNYFYEQYF. DNA of the CDR3: TGTGCCAGCAGCTTAAACTACTTCTACGAGCAGTACTTC.

The chain recombines TRBV5-1 with TRBJ2-7; 7 nucleotides agree with TRBD2. V trimming: 0 bases; J trimming: 7 bases; junction bases outside the gene matches: 13. The CDR3 runs to 16 residues. The germline V gene has CDR1 SGHRS and CDR2 YFSETQ. CDR3 bases: TGCGCCAGCAGCTTGGGCGTGGGAGGGACGAATAATGAGCAGTACTTC. Protein product: CASSLGVGGTNNEQYF.

This clonotype was counted a few times. This chain uses TRBV20-1 with TRBJ2-1; TRBD2 might be the D (5 bases). Per the germline V gene, CDR1 is DFQATT and CDR2 is SNEGSKA (reference sequence). The length of the CDR3 is 16 residues. The V end was cut by 3 bases, the J end by 9 bases, with 24 bases between. CDR3 residues: CSASPHSSFQSTEQFF. The DNA for the CDR3 is TGCAGTGCTAGTCCCCACTCTAGCTTCCAATCGACTGAGCAGTTCTTC.

This chain links TRBV7-2 with TRBJ2-5, with a possible D match to TRBD1 (5 bases). Trimming took off 5 bases at V and 4 bases at J, with 14 bases between the two ends. The CDR3 is 14 residues long. The germline V gene has CDR1 SGHTA and CDR2 FQGNSA. The CDR3 loop is CASSHRQRGETQYF. CDR3 DNA: TGTGCCAGCAGCCACCGACAGAGAGGAGAGACCCAGTACTTC.

The chain uses TRBV7-2 and TRBJ2-1; 13 bases match TRBD2. The V and J ends lost 5 bases and 15 bases, in that order; junction bases with no gene match: 13. Germline CDR1 and CDR2: SGHTA and FQGNSA. This CDR3 is built from 15 residues. CDR3: CASSKEGGLAGVLFF. The DNA for the CDR3 is TGTGCCAGCAGCAAAGAGGGCGGACTAGCGGGAGTTTTGTTCTTC.

V usage is TRBV7-3 and J usage is TRBJ2-1, with D possibly being TRBD1 (7 bases). Germline lookup yields CDR1 SGHTA and CDR2 FQGTGA. V was clipped by 2 bases and J by 2 bases, with 19 bases between them. CDR3 length: 18 amino acids. In nucleotides, the CDR3 is TGTGCCAGCAGCTTATCGGCCCCCGACAGGGAGGCCTACAATGAGCAGTTCTTC. Translating gives CASSLSAPDREAYNEQFF.

On this clonotype: Likely a read error: the CDR3 ends without its conserved phenylalanine or tryptophan. V and J are TRBV2 and TRBJ2-4; the D call may be TRBD1 or TRBD2 (5 bases each). CDR3 length: 13 amino acids. Trimming cost V 8 bases and J 13 bases, with 21 bases left between them. Germline V CDR1 and CDR2: SNHLY, FYNNEI. CDR3 protein: CASDGDGMGEQYS. The CDR3 DNA reads as TGTGCCAGCGACGGGGACGGAATGGGAGAGCAGTACTCC.

The V call is TRBV4-1, the J call TRBJ2-1; possible D gene TRBD1, 6 bases. V lost 7 bases and J 10 bases, leaving 17 bases between the germline ends. This CDR3 has 13 amino acids. Germline values: CDR1 MGHRA, CDR2 YSYEKL. CDR3 sequence reads: CASKSTGRGEQFF. CDR3 bases: TGCGCCAGCAAGAGTACAGGGAGAGGAGAGCAGTTCTTC.

The chain has TRBV27 and TRBJ1-6, with TRBD1 matching over 9 bases. CDR3 length: 15 amino acids. The V segment lost 2 bases and the J segment 15 bases; nucleotides outside the gene matches: 11. Germline lookup yields CDR1 MNHEY and CDR2 SMNVEV (reference sequence). In DNA, the CDR3 is TGTGCCAGCAGTTTAAAGGGGGACAGGGTAGACAGCCTCCACTTT. This sequence encodes CASSLKGDRVDSLHF.

V usage is TRBV12-3 or TRBV12-4 and J usage is TRBJ2-7; 7 bases line up with TRBD2. The CDR3 is 14 residues long. J lost 6 bases, V lost 4 bases, and 9 bases had no gene match. The CDR3 here is CASSSRGGSSEQYF. The DNA for the CDR3 is TGTGCCAGCAGTTCGCGGGGAGGGTCCAGCGAGCAGTACTTC.

CDR3 sequence reads: CASSFGRSVYQETQYF. CDR3 DNA sequence: TGTGCCAGCAGCTTTGGTCGGTCCGTATACCAAGAGACCCAGTACTTC. V usage is TRBV12-1 and J usage is TRBJ2-5. TRBV12-1 is given as a pseudogene. This CDR3 has 16 residues.

The chain combines TRBV20-1 with TRBJ2-1; TRBD2 aligns across 12 bases. The CDR3 contains 16 residues. V shed 0 bases, J shed 7 bases, and the junction held 7 bases outside the gene matches. CDR1 and CDR2 (germline): DFQATT, SNEGSKA (reference sequence). In DNA form, the CDR3 reads TGCAGTGCTAGAGAAGCTCTAGCGGGAGGGGGGAATGAGCAGTTCTTC. Protein: CSAREALAGGGNEQFF.

This clonotype came up a few times. V and J are TRBV5-5 and TRBJ2-3; D perhaps matches TRBD2 (6 bases). Germline lookup yields CDR1 SGHKS and CDR2 YYEKEE (reference sequence). This CDR3 comprises 16 residues. V lost 0 bases and J 1 base, leaving 12 bases between the germline ends. The CDR3 here is CASSLATTRGTDTQYF. In nucleotides, the CDR3 is TGTGCCAGCAGCTTGGCCACGACTAGAGGCACAGATACGCAGTATTTT.

In this sample, this clonotype turned up a few times. The chain links TRBV7-8 to TRBJ2-7, with D unclear. Germline V gene sequence: CDR1 SGHVS, CDR2 FQNEAQ. The CDR3 has 15 amino acids. Trimming cost V 0 bases and J 2 bases, with 11 bases left between them. The CDR3 nucleotides are TGTGCCAGCAGCTTAGCTGTCCAGGCGACCTACGAGCAGTACTTC. Translated, it gives CASSLAVQATYEQYF.

The rearrangement links TRBV2 to TRBJ2-4; 8 nucleotides align to TRBD2. This CDR3 comprises 19 residues. Germline lookup yields CDR1 SNHLY and CDR2 FYNNEI. J lost 0 bases, V lost 2 bases, and 12 bases had no gene match. The CDR3 nucleotides read TGTGCCAGCAGTGAAATGAGCGGGAGAGGTCTGGGAGCCAAAAACATTCAGTACTTC. It is translated as CASSEMSGRGLGAKNIQYF.

The J gene is TRBJ1-1, the V gene TRBV4-3; D ambiguous. This CDR3 region has 14 residues. The V end lost 0 bases, the J end lost 0 bases, and 5 bases lay between the germline ends. Germline CDR1 reads LGHNA; CDR2 reads YSLEER. The DNA of the CDR3 is TGCGCCAGCAGCCAAGATGTGATGAACACTGAAGCTTTCTTT. It translates to CASSQDVMNTEAFF.

CDR3 DNA: TGTGCCAGCAGCCAAGATCAGGACAGGCGACACGAGCAGTACTTC. This encodes CASSQDQDRRHEQYF. The genes are TRBV14 and TRBJ2-7; 7 bases align to TRBD1. J was trimmed by 5 bases and V by 0 bases; bases with no gene match: 7. This CDR3 has 15 amino acids. The germline CDR1 and CDR2 sequences are SGHDN and FVKESK. Filled out from reference TRBV14 and TRBJ2-7, the complete variable domain reads EAGVTQFPSHSVIEKGQTVTLRCDPISGHDNLYWYRRVMGKEIKFLLHFVKESKQDESGMPNNRFLAERTGGTYSTLKVQPAELEDSGVYFCASSQDQDRRHEQYFGPGTRLTVT.

This CDR3 is CAWKGTRNEQFF. The CDR3 bases are TGTGCCTGGAAGGGGACTCGGAATGAGCAGTTCTTC. V usage is TRBV30 and J usage is TRBJ2-1, with a possible D match to TRBD2 (6 bases). This CDR3 spans 12 amino acids. Germline-derived CDR1 and CDR2 are GTSNPN and SVGIG (reference sequence). The V gene lost 4 bases and the J gene lost 7 bases, with 11 bases spanning the gap. Together with reference TRBV30 and TRBJ2-1, the CDR3 gives the full variable domain: SQTIHQWPATLVQPVGSPLSLECTVEGTSNPNLYWYRQAAGRGLQLLFYSVGIGQISSEVPQNLSASRPQDRQFILSSKKLLLSDSGFYLCAWKGTRNEQFFGPGTRLTVL.

The chain combines TRBV7-3 with TRBJ2-1; TRBD2 aligns across 10 bases. V was pared by 5 bases and J by 4 bases, with 5 bases of the junction left unmatched. CDR1 and CDR2 from the germline V gene are SGHTA and FQGTGA. The CDR3 extends over 15 amino acids. The CDR3 sequence is CASSPSGSGYNEQFF. The CDR3 DNA follows: TGTGCCAGCAGCCCTAGCGGGAGTGGATACAATGAGCAGTTCTTC.

The chain couples TRBV6-2 or TRBV6-3 to TRBJ2-4; 10 bases fit TRBD1. There are 17 residues in the CDR3. Germline trimming cut 5 bases from V and 4 bases from J; bases unmatched to any gene: 11. Germline V lookup: CDR1 MNHEY, CDR2 SVGEGT. The CDR3 loop is CASSPFDRGLSKNIQYF. CDR3 sequence (DNA): TGTGCCAGCAGTCCATTCGACAGGGGGCTTTCAAAAAACATTCAGTACTTC.

This clonotype appeared a few times. The chain carries TRBV20-1 and TRBJ2-1, with 14 bases fitting TRBD2. The germline V gene has CDR1 DFQATT and CDR2 SNEGSKA (reference sequence). The CDR3 spans 18 residues. J lost 4 bases, V lost 6 bases, and 14 bases had no gene match. CDR3 sequence reads: CSAGTSGRGGRSYNEQFF. DNA for the CDR3: TGCAGTGCAGGGACTAGCGGGAGAGGAGGCCGATCTTACAATGAGCAGTTCTTC.

This clonotype occurred a few times. V gene TRBV7-2 combines with J gene TRBJ2-7; the match to TRBD1 covers 9 bases. J gave up 3 bases and V 7 bases, and 7 bases lay outside the gene matches. The CDR3 consists of 14 residues. From germline, CDR1 is SGHTA and CDR2 FQGNSA. The CDR3 bases are TGTGCCAGCACCCTGACAGGGGGTTTCTACGAGCAGTACTTC. The encoded protein is CASTLTGGFYEQYF.